This T cell receptor beta chain was captured by sequencing in a study of blood T cell repertoires in COVID-19. Under the authors' procedure: Quantification of nucleated cells was approximated via reference gene primer amplification. Sequenced by immunoSEQ multiplex PCR; TCRdb stores in-frame clones only, minus some. V and J calls and clone size are as listed in that table; D and trimming were resolved from the DNA. In the table there are tens of thousands of clones, more than 85% of which are singletons. The study drew participants aged about 18 to 90 years from approximately 25 US areas. Cohort allocation depended upon clinical history that participants reported. Donors in Cohort 3 who had recovered were those with two negative PCRs, healthcare professional clearance, or resolution of their symptoms. The germline CDR1 and CDR2 sequences are MGHDK and SYGVNS. CDR3 length: 17 residues. Germline trimming cut 2 bases from V and 0 bases from J; bases unmatched to any gene: 6.

Sequencing was performed on PBMCs or T cells enriched from blood (not recorded which). The chain is built from TRBV25-1 and TRBJ2-1; 8 bases match TRBD2. The source of this sequence is a woman aged 45-59 years who had recovered from COVID-19. The CDR3 DNA is TGTGCCAGCAGTGAAGGGCACGGGAGGGCCTCCTACAATGAGCAGTTCTTC. As protein: CASSEGHGRASYNEQFF.